The 8 T cell receptor beta chains below all came from one sample that was sequenced in a study of blood T cell repertoires in COVID-19. Some clones are missing from TCRdb's copy, which holds only in-frame ones; the method was immunoSEQ multiplex PCR. The repertoire holds over 75,000 clones, with 60% to 85% as singletons. Sequencing was carried out using peripheral blood. Receptors were obtained from a man aged 50 or older who had recovered from COVID-19.

The V gene is TRBV20-1, the J gene TRBJ1-2, with a possible D match to TRBD1 (5 bases). Germline V CDR1 and CDR2: DFQATT, SNEGSKA (reference sequence). V was shortened by 5 bases and J by 8 bases, with 12 bases between the two germline ends. The CDR3 covers 11 residues. CDR3: CSAAFQGGYTF. Written as DNA, the CDR3 is TGCAGTGCTGCTTTCCAGGGCGGCTACACCTTC.

The J gene is TRBJ2-3, the V gene TRBV12-3 or TRBV12-4, with D tentatively TRBD2 (6 bases). Between the trimmed V and J ends, which lost 7 bases and 9 bases, there was a span of 11 bases. The CDR3 has 11 amino acids. Written as DNA, the CDR3 is TGTGCCAGCACCTCACTAGCCACGCAGTATTTT. Protein product: CASTSLATQYF.

The chain has TRBV4-3 and TRBJ2-2; TRBD1 might be the D (5 bases). Germline V CDR1 and CDR2: LGHNA, YSLEER. V gave up 3 bases and J gave up 4 bases, with 9 bases separating them. This CDR3 contains 14 residues. CDR3 nucleotides: TGCGCCAGCAGCCATTCAGGGTTCACCGGGGAGCTGTTTTTT. This encodes CASSHSGFTGELFF.

This clone appeared a few times. This chain uses TRBV5-1 with TRBJ2-5; no clear D gene. The germline CDR1 and CDR2 sequences are SGHRS and YFSETQ. The CDR3 has 13 residues. V was trimmed by 0 bases and J by 3 bases, leaving 6 bases between them. CDR3 in DNA: TGCGCCAGCAGCTTGGTTGTAGAAGAGACCCAGTACTTC. Its translation is CASSLVVEETQYF.

The V gene is TRBV5-1, the J gene TRBJ2-1, with 13 bases aligning to TRBD2. The CDR3 is 16 residues long. J gave up 7 bases and V 0 bases, and 4 bases lay outside the gene matches. In germline, CDR1 is SGHRS, CDR2 YFSETQ. As DNA, the CDR3 is TGCGCCAGCAGCTTGGGACTAGCGGGAGGTCAGAATGAGCAGTTCTTC. Translated, it gives CASSLGLAGGQNEQFF. Full variable domain (missing parts from reference TRBV5-1 and TRBJ2-1): KAGVTQTPRYLIKTRGQQVTLSCSPISGHRSVSWYQQTPGQGLQFLFEYFSETQRNKGNFPGRFSGRQFSNSRSEMNVSTLELGDSALYLCASSLGLAGGQNEQFFGPGTRLTVL.

V gene TRBV28 combines with J gene TRBJ1-5; a possible D gene is TRBD1 (6 bases). The CDR3 extends over 16 amino acids. CDR1 and CDR2 from the germline V gene are MDHEN and SYDVKM. Deletions cut 5 bases from V and 4 bases from J, with 18 bases between. The CDR3 DNA is TGTGCCAGCAGTACACACAGGGAGGGGGTTAATCAGCCCCAGCATTTT. This sequence encodes CASSTHREGVNQPQHF.

This clone has a count of ten or more. This sequence joins TRBV1 and TRBJ2-7; the table's D call of TRBD1 was not tested on the DNA. TRBV1 is a pseudogene locus. This CDR3 is 11 amino acids long. CDR3 loop: CTSSPGGEQYF. CDR3 nucleotide sequence: TGCACCAGCAGCCCAGGGGGCGAGCAGTACTTC.

The gene calls are TRBV6-1 and TRBJ1-2, with D unresolved. CDR1 MNHNS and CDR2 SASEGT come from the germline V gene. Trimming took off 0 bases at V and 3 bases at J, with 5 bases between the two ends. The CDR3 contains 13 residues. CDR3 nucleotide sequence: TGTGCCAGCAGTGAAGCCCTTGACTATGGCTACACCTTC. As protein: CASSEALDYGYTF.